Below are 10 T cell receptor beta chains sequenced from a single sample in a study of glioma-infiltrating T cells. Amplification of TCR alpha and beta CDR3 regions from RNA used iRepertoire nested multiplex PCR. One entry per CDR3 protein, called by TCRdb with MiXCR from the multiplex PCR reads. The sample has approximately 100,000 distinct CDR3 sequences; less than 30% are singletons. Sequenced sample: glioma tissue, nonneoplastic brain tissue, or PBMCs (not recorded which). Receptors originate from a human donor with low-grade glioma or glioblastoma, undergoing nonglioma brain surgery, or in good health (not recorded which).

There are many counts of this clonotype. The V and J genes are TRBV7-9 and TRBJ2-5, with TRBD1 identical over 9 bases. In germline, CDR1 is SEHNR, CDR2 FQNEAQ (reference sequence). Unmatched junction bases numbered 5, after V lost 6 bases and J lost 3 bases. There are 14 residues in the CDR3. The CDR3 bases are TGTGCCAGCAGGTCGGGACAGGGTGAAGAGACCCAGTACTTC. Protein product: CASRSGQGEETQYF.

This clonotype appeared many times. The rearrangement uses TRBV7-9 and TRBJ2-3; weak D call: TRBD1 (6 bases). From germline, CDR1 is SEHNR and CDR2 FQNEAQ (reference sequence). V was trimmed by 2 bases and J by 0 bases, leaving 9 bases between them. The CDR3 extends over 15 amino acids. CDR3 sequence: CASSLIQGSTDTQYF. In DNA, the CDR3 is TGTGCCAGCAGCTTAATTCAGGGGAGCACAGATACGCAGTATTTT.

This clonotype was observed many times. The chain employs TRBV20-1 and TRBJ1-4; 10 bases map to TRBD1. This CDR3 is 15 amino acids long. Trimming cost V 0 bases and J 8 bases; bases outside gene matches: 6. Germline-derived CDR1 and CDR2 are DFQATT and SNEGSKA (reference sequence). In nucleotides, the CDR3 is TGCAGTGCTAGAGACACCGGGACAGGGGTCGAAAAACTGTTTTTT. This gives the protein CSARDTGTGVEKLFF.

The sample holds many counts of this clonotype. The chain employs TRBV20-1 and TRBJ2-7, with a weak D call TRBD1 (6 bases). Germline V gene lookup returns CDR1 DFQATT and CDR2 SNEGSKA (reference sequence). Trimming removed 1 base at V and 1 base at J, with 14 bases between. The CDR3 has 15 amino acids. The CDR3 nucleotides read TGCAGTGCTAGAGCTTCCCATAGGGGGTCCTACGAGCAGTACTTC. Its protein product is CSARASHRGSYEQYF.

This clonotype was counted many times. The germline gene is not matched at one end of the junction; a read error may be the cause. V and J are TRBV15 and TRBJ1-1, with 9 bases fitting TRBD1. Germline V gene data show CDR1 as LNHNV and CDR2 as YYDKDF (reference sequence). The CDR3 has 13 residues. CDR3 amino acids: CATTGGWMTEASF. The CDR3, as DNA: TGTGCCACTACAGGGGGCTGGATGACTGAAGCTTCCTTT.

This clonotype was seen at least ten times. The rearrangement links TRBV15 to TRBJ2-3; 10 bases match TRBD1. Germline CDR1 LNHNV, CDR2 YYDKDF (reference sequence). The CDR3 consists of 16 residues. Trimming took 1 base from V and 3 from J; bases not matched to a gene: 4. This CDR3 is CATSRVDRGRTDTQYF. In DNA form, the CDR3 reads TGTGCCACCAGCAGAGTAGACAGGGGGCGAACAGATACGCAGTATTTT.

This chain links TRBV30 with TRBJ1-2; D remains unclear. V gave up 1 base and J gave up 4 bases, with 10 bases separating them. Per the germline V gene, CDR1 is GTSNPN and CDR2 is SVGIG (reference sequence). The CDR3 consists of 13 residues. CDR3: CAWSGQPRYGYTF. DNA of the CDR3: TGTGCCTGGAGTGGCCAGCCGCGCTATGGCTACACCTTC.

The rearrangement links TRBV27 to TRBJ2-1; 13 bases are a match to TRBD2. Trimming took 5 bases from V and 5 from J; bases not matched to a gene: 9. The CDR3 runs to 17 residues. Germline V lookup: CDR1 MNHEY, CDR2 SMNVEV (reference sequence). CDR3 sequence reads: CASSRGLAGVGNNEQFF. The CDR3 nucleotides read TGTGCCAGCAGTCGCGGACTAGCGGGAGTAGGGAACAATGAGCAGTTCTTC.

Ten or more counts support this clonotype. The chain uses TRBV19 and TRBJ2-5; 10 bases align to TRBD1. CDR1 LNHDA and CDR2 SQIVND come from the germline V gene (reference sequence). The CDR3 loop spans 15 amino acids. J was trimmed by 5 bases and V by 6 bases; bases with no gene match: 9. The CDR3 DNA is TGTGCCAGTAGCAGCTCCGACAGGGGGCCGGAGACCCAGTACTTC. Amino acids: CASSSSDRGPETQYF.

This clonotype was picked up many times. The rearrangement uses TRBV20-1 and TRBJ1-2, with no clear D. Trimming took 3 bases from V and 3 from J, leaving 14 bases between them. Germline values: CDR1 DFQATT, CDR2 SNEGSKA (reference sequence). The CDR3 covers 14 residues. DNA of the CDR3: TGCAGTGCTAGTCTTCAGACGGACGACTATGGCTACACCTTC. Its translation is CSASLQTDDYGYTF.